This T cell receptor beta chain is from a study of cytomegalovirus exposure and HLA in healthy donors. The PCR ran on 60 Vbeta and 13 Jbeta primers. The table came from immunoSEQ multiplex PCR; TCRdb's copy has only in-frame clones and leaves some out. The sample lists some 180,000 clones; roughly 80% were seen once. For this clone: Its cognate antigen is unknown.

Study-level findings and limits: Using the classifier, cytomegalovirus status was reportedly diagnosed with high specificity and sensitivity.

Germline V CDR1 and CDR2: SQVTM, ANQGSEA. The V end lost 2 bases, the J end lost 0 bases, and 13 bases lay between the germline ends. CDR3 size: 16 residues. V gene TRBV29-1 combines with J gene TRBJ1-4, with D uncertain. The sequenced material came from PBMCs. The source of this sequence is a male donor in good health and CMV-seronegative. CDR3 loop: CSVELSSATTNEKLFF. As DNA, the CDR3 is TGCAGCGTTGAACTTTCATCCGCTACAACTAATGAAAAACTGTTTTTT.